The 24 T cell receptor beta chains presented below share a single source sample, sequenced in a study of CD8 T cells in Susac syndrome (dated by TCRdb to about 2019). Libraries were made using the immunoSEQ multiplex PCR assay. RNA was extracted using the RNeasy kit, and about 0.45 to 1 ug of the RNA was reverse transcribed with random hexamers. TCRdb trimmed the raw reads at Q25, called clones with MiXCR and kept productive beta chains. A single entry per CDR3 protein holds the most common genes and DNA from its merged rows. This sample lists about 140,000 distinct CDR3 sequences; roughly 94% were detected once. The ten top clones hold 0.27% of the sample. Sample: CD8+ T cells from PBMCs. These receptors were obtained from a human donor in good health.

The chain uses TRBV11-1 and TRBJ2-7; D unresolved. This CDR3 comprises 13 residues. In germline, CDR1 is SGHAT, CDR2 FQDESV (reference sequence). V was cut by 1 base and J by 3 bases, with 7 bases left in between. CDR3 sequence: CASSLEPDYEQYF. The CDR3 nucleotides are TGTGCCAGCAGCTTAGAGCCGGACTACGAGCAGTACTTC.

This chain links TRBV12-3 or TRBV12-4 with TRBJ2-1, with 7 bases identical to TRBD1. The CDR3 spans 15 residues. The V segment lost 6 bases and the J segment 2 bases; nucleotides outside the gene matches: 7. For the CDR3, the DNA is TGTGCCAGCAGACGGACAGGACTTACCTACAATGAGCAGTTCTTC. It encodes CASRRTGLTYNEQFF.

The sample holds one count of this clonotype. The genes are TRBV29-1 and TRBJ1-4; D ambiguous. CDR3 size: 14 residues. Between the trimmed V and J ends, which lost 5 bases and 0 bases, there was a span of 10 bases. Germline values: CDR1 SQVTM, CDR2 ANQGSEA. CDR3 nucleotides: TGCAGCGTTCCAGAGGGCGCAACTAATGAAAAACTGTTTTTT. It codes for CSVPEGATNEKLFF. Full variable domain (rest looked up from reference TRBV29-1 and TRBJ1-4): SAVISQKPSRDICQRGTSLTIQCQVDSQVTMMFWYRQQPGQSLTLIATANQGSEATYESGFVIDKFPISRPNLTFSTLTVSNMSPEDSSIYLCSVPEGATNEKLFFGSGTQLSVL.

This sequence joins TRBV7-9 and TRBJ2-6; 7 nucleotides agree with TRBD1. Germline CDR1 and CDR2: SEHNR and FQNEAQ (reference sequence). This CDR3 comprises 15 residues. V lost 6 bases, J lost 2 bases, and 4 bases stayed unmatched. CDR3 bases: TGTGCCAGCAGTTCTGACAGGGCTGGGGCCAACGTCCTGACTTTC. Amino acid sequence: CASSSDRAGANVLTF. Complete variable domain (other parts from reference TRBV7-9 and TRBJ2-6): DTGVSQNPRHKITKRGQNVTFRCDPISEHNRLYWYRQTLGQGPEFLTYFQNEAQLEKSRLLSDRFSAERPKGSFSTLEIQRTEQGDSAMYLCASSSDRAGANVLTFGAGSRLTVL.

The chain has TRBV20-1 and TRBJ1-2; unclear D gene. Germline V gene lookup returns CDR1 DFQATT and CDR2 SNEGSKA (reference sequence). The CDR3 sequence is 11 residues long. V shed 4 bases and J shed 4 bases, with 7 bases lying between them. This CDR3 reads CSAITPYGYTF. In DNA form, the CDR3 reads TGCAGTGCTATAACCCCCTATGGCTACACCTTC.

The V gene is TRBV4-1, the J gene TRBJ2-5; tentative D call: TRBD2 (6 bases). Germline V gives CDR1 MGHRA, CDR2 YSYEKL. V was pared by 2 bases and J by 4 bases, with 14 bases between. The CDR3 contains 15 residues. The CDR3 here is CASSQFSLGGETQYF. CDR3 nucleotides: TGCGCCAGCAGCCAATTCTCCTTGGGGGGAGAGACCCAGTACTTC.

DNA of the CDR3: TGCAGCGTTGAGCGGGGTGCCTACGAGCAGTACTTC. Translation: CSVERGAYEQYF. The chain uses TRBV29-1 and TRBJ2-7; D might be TRBD2 (6 bases). Trimming cost V 3 bases and J 2 bases, with 8 bases left between them. Germline values: CDR1 SQVTM, CDR2 ANQGSEA. This CDR3 comprises 12 residues.

This clonotype was counted a single time. The chain uses TRBV6-5 and TRBJ2-7, with TRBD2 matching 14 bases. The ends lost 8 bases at V and 3 bases at J; junction bases unmatched: 0. The length of the CDR3 is 13 residues. Germline assignment: CDR1 MNHEY and CDR2 SVGAGI. CDR3 coding DNA: TGTGCCAGCGGACTAGCGGGAGGCTACGAGCAGTACTTC. It is translated as CASGLAGGYEQYF.

A single count supports this clonotype. The chain links TRBV5-6 to TRBJ2-1, with a tentative D call TRBD2 (5 bases). Trimming stripped 4 bases from V and 8 bases from J, with 16 bases between. The germline V gene has CDR1 SGHDT and CDR2 YYEEEE. The CDR3 contains 14 residues. CDR3 bases: TGTGCCAGCAGCCTGGTTGGTAGCGTTCATGAGCAGTTCTTC. This sequence encodes CASSLVGSVHEQFF.

The chain employs TRBV4-3 and TRBJ2-5, with a tentative D call TRBD2 (6 bases). Germline lookup yields CDR1 LGHNA and CDR2 YSLEER. This CDR3 contains 16 residues. V was shortened by 0 bases and J by 1 base, with 12 bases between the two germline ends. Here the CDR3 reads CASSQERGLTQETQYF. The CDR3 DNA sequence: TGCGCCAGCAGCCAAGAAAGGGGACTTACCCAAGAGACCCAGTACTTC.

The count of this clonotype is one. The chain has TRBV30 and TRBJ2-7; the D gene could be TRBD1 or TRBD2 (5 bases each). The V gene's germline CDR1 is GTSNPN and CDR2 SVGIG (reference sequence). V lost 3 bases, J lost 2 bases, and 11 bases lay in between. CDR3 length equals 13 residues. CDR3 loop: CAWSGTNPYEQYF. CDR3 coding DNA: TGTGCCTGGAGCGGGACCAACCCCTACGAGCAGTACTTC. Variable domain in full (rest from reference TRBV30 and TRBJ2-7): SQTIHQWPATLVQPVGSPLSLECTVEGTSNPNLYWYRQAAGRGLQLLFYSVGIGQISSEVPQNLSASRPQDRQFILSSKKLLLSDSGFYLCAWSGTNPYEQYFGPGTRLTVT.

The rearrangement joins TRBV20-1 to TRBJ2-1; a weak D match, TRBD2 (5 bases). CDR3 length equals 10 residues. Germline CDR1 is DFQATT and CDR2 is SNEGSKA (reference sequence). V lost 6 bases, J lost 12 bases, and 12 bases lay in between. The CDR3 here is CSASTRGQFF. DNA for the CDR3: TGCAGTGCCTCCACCCGGGGGCAGTTCTTC.

The chain has TRBV30 and TRBJ2-1, with unresolved D. V lost 4 bases and J 7 bases, leaving 5 bases between the germline ends. This CDR3 has 10 amino acids. The V gene's germline CDR1 is GTSNPN and CDR2 SVGIG (reference sequence). DNA of the CDR3: TGTGCCTGGAAATCGAATGAGCAGTTCTTC. It codes for CAWKSNEQFF.

The gene calls are TRBV4-2 and TRBJ2-6; the D gene is possibly TRBD1 (5 bases). This CDR3 is 16 amino acids long. CDR1 and CDR2 from the germline V gene are LGHNA and YNFKEQ. V was clipped by 1 base and J by 0 bases, with 7 bases between them. CDR3 loop: CASSQGQFSGANVLTF. The CDR3 DNA is TGTGCCAGCAGCCAAGGACAGTTCTCTGGGGCCAACGTCCTGACTTTC.

The V call is TRBV15, the J call TRBJ2-7, with D unresolved. Trimming removed 6 bases from V and 0 bases from J, with 9 bases in between. Germline assignment: CDR1 LNHNV and CDR2 YYDKDF (reference sequence). CDR3 length equals 13 residues. The chain's CDR3 is CATSLDASYEQYF. Written as DNA, the CDR3 is TGTGCCACCAGTCTGGACGCCTCCTACGAGCAGTACTTC.

The chain links TRBV30 to TRBJ2-1; 8 bases align to TRBD2. The germline gives CDR1 GTSNPN, CDR2 SVGIG (reference sequence). This CDR3 comprises 15 residues. J lost 2 bases, V lost 4 bases, and 7 bases had no gene match. CDR3 loop: CAWNNGREAYNEQFF. DNA of the CDR3: TGTGCCTGGAACAACGGGAGGGAGGCCTACAATGAGCAGTTCTTC.

This clonotype has only one observation. The chain carries TRBV30 and TRBJ1-1; no firm D call. The V gene lost 3 bases and the J gene lost 0 bases, with 8 bases spanning the gap. The CDR3 covers 13 residues. Germline CDR1 reads GTSNPN; CDR2 reads SVGIG (reference sequence). CDR3 DNA sequence: TGTGCCTGGAGGAGAAAGGTGAACACTGAAGCTTTCTTT. Translating gives CAWRRKVNTEAFF.

This chain connects TRBV7-3 to TRBJ2-1; 13 positions match TRBD2. Germline trimming cut 2 bases from V and 7 bases from J; bases unmatched to any gene: 5. Per germline, CDR1 SGHTA and CDR2 FQGTGA. CDR3 size: 16 residues. The CDR3 region is CASSLGLAGAGNEQFF. Here the CDR3 DNA reads TGTGCCAGCAGCTTAGGACTAGCGGGAGCCGGGAATGAGCAGTTCTTC.

The chain carries TRBV29-1 and TRBJ2-7; D call uncertain. Between the trimmed V and J ends, which lost 4 bases and 3 bases, there was a span of 10 bases. CDR1 is SQVTM and CDR2 is ANQGSEA in the germline V gene. The CDR3 runs to 12 residues. CDR3 in amino acids: CSVGGSSYEQYF. CDR3 DNA sequence: TGCAGCGTTGGAGGTAGCAGCTACGAGCAGTACTTC.

This rearrangement joins TRBV27 to TRBJ1-2, with a tentative D call TRBD1 (6 bases). The CDR3 consists of 14 residues. Germline V gives CDR1 MNHEY, CDR2 SMNVEV (reference sequence). The germline V and J ends were trimmed by 6 bases and 7 bases, with 18 bases remaining between them. The DNA for the CDR3 is TGTGCCAGCAGGGCAGGGGACTCCCGTGCTGGCTACACCTTC. Protein: CASRAGDSRAGYTF.

The chain joins TRBV29-1 to TRBJ1-1; a weak D match, TRBD1 (6 bases). This CDR3 is built from 13 residues. Germline CDR1 reads SQVTM; CDR2 reads ANQGSEA. With 2 bases removed from V and 7 bases from J, the gap between germline ends came to 14 bases. The CDR3: CSVERQGPFEAFF. CDR3 sequence (DNA): TGCAGCGTTGAACGGCAGGGGCCCTTTGAAGCTTTCTTT. Using reference TRBV29-1 and TRBJ1-1 for the parts outside the CDR3, the full variable domain is SAVISQKPSRDICQRGTSLTIQCQVDSQVTMMFWYRQQPGQSLTLIATANQGSEATYESGFVIDKFPISRPNLTFSTLTVSNMSPEDSSIYLCSVERQGPFEAFFGQGTRLTVV.

Only a few counts were recorded for this clonotype. The chain carries TRBV27 and TRBJ1-1, with D uncertain. The CDR3 runs 13 residues. Trimming stripped 3 bases from V and 4 bases from J, with 9 bases between. The V gene's germline CDR1 is MNHEY and CDR2 SMNVEV (reference sequence). CDR3 loop: CASSLAGFTEAFF. The CDR3 DNA is TGTGCCAGCAGTTTGGCTGGCTTCACTGAAGCTTTCTTT.

V usage is TRBV19 and J usage is TRBJ2-7; D perhaps matches TRBD2 (6 bases). Germline assignment: CDR1 LNHDA and CDR2 SQIVND (reference sequence). The CDR3 is made up of 13 amino acids. Trimming left V 6 bases short and J 1 base short, with 10 bases between. The CDR3 DNA is TGTGCCAGTAGCCACGGGAGATCCTACGAGCAGTACTTC. Amino acids: CASSHGRSYEQYF.

This rearrangement joins TRBV25-1 to TRBJ2-1; weak D call: TRBD1 (5 bases). The CDR3 loop spans 13 amino acids. Germline CDR1 MGHDK, CDR2 SYGVNS. V lost 2 bases to trimming and J lost 10 bases, with 12 bases between them. This chain's CDR3 is CASSETGPGEQFF. The CDR3 nucleotides read TGTGCCAGCAGTGAAACAGGACCCGGGGAGCAGTTCTTC.